These 28 T cell receptor beta chains originate from one sample sequenced in a study of regulatory T cells in long-lasting Graves disease. Time point indicated: newly diagnosed GD, antithyroid drugs for less than 3 months. Making the TCR library involved RNA that had been extracted from PBMCs. With iRepertoire HTBI primers and Arm-PCR of CDR3 regions, TCR beta libraries were built. TCRdb independently ran MiXCR on the multiplex PCR reads; one entry per CDR3 protein. The profile shows roughly 420,000 distinct CDR3 sequences, 16% of them singletons. This sample was also put to use in a study of T cells in Graves' hyperthyroidism and ophthalmopathy.

Sequenced material: peripheral blood mononuclear cells (PBMCs), taken at new diagnosis, from a patient treated with antithyroid drugs. Receptors originate from a young woman with Graves disease.

This chain joins TRBV27 and TRBJ2-7; D remains unclear. Looked up from germline, CDR1 is MNHEY and CDR2 is SMNVEV (reference sequence). CDR3 length equals 15 residues. V lost 4 bases, J lost 2 bases, and 15 bases lay in between. CDR3 nucleotides: TGTGCCAGCAGTTCACTAAAGCCTTCAACCTACGAGCAGTACTTC. Translating it yields CASSSLKPSTYEQYF.

Comment on this clonotype: A much larger clone differs from this one at a single base, so this may be a read error. The chain joins TRBV18 to TRBJ1-2; 7 bases agree with TRBD1. The CDR3 totals 14 residues. From germline, CDR1 is KGHSH and CDR2 LQKENI. CDR3 region: CASSPRRGLAGSTF. The CDR3, as DNA: TGTGCCAGCTCACCCCGAAGGGGGCTGGCTGGCTCCACCTTC.

The V and J genes are TRBV9 and TRBJ2-1; D might be TRBD1 (5 bases). The ends were cut back, 3 bases at V and 7 bases at J, with 8 bases in the middle. The CDR3 totals 12 residues. Germline CDR1 reads SGDLS; CDR2 reads YYNGEE. The CDR3 protein is CASSGRQNEQFF. The CDR3 region has the DNA TGTGCCAGCAGCGGTAGACAGAATGAGCAGTTCTTC. The full variable domain, in which reference TRBV9 and TRBJ2-1 provide the parts outside the CDR3, is DSGVTQTPKHLITATGQRVTLRCSPRSGDLSVYWYQQSLDQGLQFLIQYYNGEERAKGNILERFSAQQFPDLHSELNLSSLELGDSALYFCASSGRQNEQFFGPGTRLTVL.

About this clonotype: With a much larger clone just one base away, this may be a read error. CDR3 amino acids: CASSPRSGRGYDEQYF. The CDR3, as DNA: TGTGCCAGCAGTCCACGGAGCGGGAGAGGTTACGATGAGCAGTACTTC. The chain is built from TRBV6-1 and TRBJ2-7; 8 bases match TRBD2. The junction had 16 bases not matched to a gene; V was cut back by 5 bases and J by 7 bases. Germline V lookup: CDR1 MNHNS, CDR2 SASEGT. CDR3 length equals 16 residues.

This clonotype has a single count. Just one base apart from a much larger clone, this may be a read error. V is TRBV6-2 or TRBV6-3 and J is TRBJ2-1; TRBD2 matches at 16 bases. Germline CDR1 reads MNHEY; CDR2 reads SVGEGT. The CDR3 extends over 16 amino acids. CDR3 coding DNA: TGTGCCGGCAGAACGGGACTAGCGGGAGGGCCATATGAGCAGTTCTTC. It yields the protein CAGRTGLAGGPYEQFF.

This clonotype was recorded many times. Here the CDR3 DNA reads TGCAGTGCTGGAAAAGCGGGCGACTCCTACAATGAGCAGTTCTTC. It encodes CSAGKAGDSYNEQFF. The chain recombines TRBV20-1 with TRBJ2-1, with D possibly TRBD2 on 6 matching bases. Trimming removed 5 bases from V and 0 bases from J, with 14 bases in between. The CDR3 runs to 15 residues. CDR1 is DFQATT, CDR2 SNEGSKA, per germline (reference sequence).

With respect to this clonotype: This likely reflects a read error, since a far larger clone is one base away. The genes are TRBV28 and TRBJ2-4; TRBD2 matches at 11 bases. The assigned J gene may be wrong: the sequence end matches TRBJ2-7 better. In germline, CDR1 is MDHEN, CDR2 SYDVKM. The CDR3 loop spans 18 amino acids. The CDR3 DNA reads TGTGCCAGCAGAACCCCCCTTACTAGCGGGAGACGGACCTACGAGCAGTACTTC. Translation: CASRTPLTSGRRTYEQYF.

This chain's CDR3 is CATSSLAGEQFF. For the CDR3, the DNA is TGTGCCACCAGCAGCTTAGCGGGAGAGCAGTTCTTC. The chain links TRBV15 to TRBJ2-1; 8 bases are shared with TRBD2. In germline, CDR1 is LNHNV, CDR2 YYDKDF (reference sequence). The junction had 2 bases not matched to a gene; V was cut back by 3 bases and J by 10 bases. This CDR3 spans 12 amino acids.

This clonotype was counted at least ten times. The J gene is TRBJ1-3, the V gene TRBV20-1; D call uncertain. Germline V CDR1 and CDR2: DFQATT, SNEGSKA (reference sequence). The CDR3 length is 12 residues. Trimming left V 2 bases short and J 3 bases short, with 5 bases between. CDR3 in DNA: TGCAGTGCTAGAACCAATGGAAACACCATATATTTT. It yields the protein CSARTNGNTIYF.

The CDR3 bases are TGTGCCACCTCCCCAGCTCTACATAATGAAAAACTGTTTTTT. It codes for CATSPALHNEKLFF. The V call is TRBV27, the J call TRBJ1-4; D gene uncertain. This CDR3 region has 14 residues. Trimming took 10 bases from V and 4 from J, leaving 16 bases between them. The germline CDR1 and CDR2 sequences are MNHEY and SMNVEV (reference sequence).

J is TRBJ2-1 and V is TRBV5-5; D is uncertain. CDR1 is SGHKS and CDR2 is YYEKEE in the germline V gene (reference sequence). Trimming pared 2 bases from V and 8 bases from J, leaving 11 bases between. CDR3 length equals 13 residues. For the CDR3, the DNA is TGTGCCAGCAGCTTTCTAGGTACGGATGAGCAGTTCTTC. It encodes CASSFLGTDEQFF.

J is TRBJ1-6 and V is TRBV7-6; D is possibly TRBD1 (5 bases). CDR3 size: 14 residues. Germline CDR1 and CDR2: SGHVS and FNYEAQ. Trimming pared 5 bases from V and 10 bases from J, leaving 15 bases between. This CDR3 is CASSPGTATSPLHF. As DNA, the CDR3 is TGTGCCAGCAGCCCGGGGACGGCCACCTCACCCCTCCACTTT.

This clonotype was seen ten or more times. The V and J genes are TRBV3-1 and TRBJ2-3; TRBD1 is a possible D gene (6 bases). This CDR3 has 14 residues. The ends were cut back, 0 bases at V and 6 bases at J, with 10 bases in the middle. From germline, CDR1 is LGHDT and CDR2 YNNKEL (reference sequence). Here the CDR3 reads CASSQDPQGDTQYF. Here the CDR3 DNA reads TGTGCCAGCAGCCAAGATCCCCAGGGGGATACGCAGTATTTT.

This sequence joins TRBV6-2 or TRBV6-3 and TRBJ2-6, with 10 bases matching TRBD1. Germline V lookup: CDR1 MNHEY, CDR2 SVGEGT. This CDR3 spans 15 amino acids. Trimming removed 6 bases from V and 3 bases from J; junction bases left unmatched: 2. This CDR3 is CASRGQGVGANVLTF. The CDR3 DNA follows: TGTGCCAGCAGAGGACAGGGGGTTGGGGCCAACGTCCTGACTTTC.

V and J are TRBV6-5 and TRBJ1-4; 7 bases are a match to TRBD1. The germline gives CDR1 MNHEY, CDR2 SVGAGI. The CDR3 totals 17 residues. With 3 bases clipped from V and 7 bases from J, the junction kept 14 bases outside the gene matches. The CDR3 DNA is TGTGCCAGCAGTTATCTCCACAGGGGAAGGTTGCTTGAAAAACTGTTTTTT. Its translation is CASSYLHRGRLLEKLFF.

The chain's CDR3 is CASSITAGVGGELFF. CDR3 sequence (DNA): TGTGCCAGTAGTATTACGGCGGGAGTTGGCGGGGAGCTGTTTTTT. The V and J genes are TRBV19 and TRBJ2-2, with 7 positions matching TRBD2. The CDR3 sequence is 15 residues long. Germline values: CDR1 LNHDA, CDR2 SQIVND (reference sequence). Trimming cost V 3 bases and J 7 bases; bases outside gene matches: 8.

Ten or more counts support this clonotype. The chain carries TRBV7-3 and TRBJ1-1, with D perhaps matching TRBD1 (6 bases). Germline V gives CDR1 SGHTA, CDR2 FQGTGA. The V and J ends lost 2 bases and 0 bases respectively, with 10 bases between them. The CDR3 length is 15 residues. As DNA, the CDR3 is TGTGCCAGCAGCTTACAGAGGGGGGTGAACACTGAAGCTTTCTTT. Translation gives CASSLQRGVNTEAFF.

The chain couples TRBV6-9 to TRBJ2-6; D not resolved. In germline, CDR1 is MNHGY, CDR2 SVAAGI. V gave up 3 bases and J gave up 0 bases, with 9 bases separating them. There are 16 residues in the CDR3. DNA for the CDR3: TGTGCCAGCAGTTACGTCGGAAGCTCTGGGGCCAACGTCCTGACTTTC. Translating it yields CASSYVGSSGANVLTF.

The rearrangement links TRBV25-1 to TRBJ2-5, with 7 nucleotides matching TRBD2. Germline values: CDR1 MGHDK, CDR2 SYGVNS. V lost 1 base to trimming and J lost 0 bases; unmatched junction nucleotides: 8. This CDR3 comprises 17 residues. Here the CDR3 reads CASSELVAGPYQETQYF. For the CDR3, the DNA is TGTGCCAGCAGTGAATTAGTAGCGGGCCCGTACCAAGAGACCCAGTACTTC.

This clonotype was recorded a few times. Sequence at one end of the junction differs from germline and may be a read error. V usage is TRBV11-2 and J usage is TRBJ2-1; D is undetermined. This CDR3 comprises 17 residues. Per the germline V gene, CDR1 is SGHAT and CDR2 is FQNNGV. The CDR3: CASSQETALGMYNEQFF. CDR3 sequence (DNA): TGCGCCAGCAGCCAAGAGACGGCTTTAGGGATGTACAATGAGCAGTTCTTC.

This clonotype was seen many times. This sequence joins TRBV27 and TRBJ1-2; unclear D gene. The CDR3 length is 14 residues. Trimming left V 3 bases short and J 0 bases short, with 8 bases between. The V gene's germline CDR1 is MNHEY and CDR2 SMNVEV (reference sequence). The chain's CDR3 is CASSLGNSNYGYTF. Written as DNA, the CDR3 is TGTGCCAGCAGTTTGGGCAACTCTAACTATGGCTACACCTTC.

The rearrangement uses TRBV10-3 and TRBJ2-7; 11 nucleotides align to TRBD2. Germline V gives CDR1 ENHRY, CDR2 SYGVKD. With V trimmed by 6 bases and J by 0 bases, 4 bases remained unmatched. The length of the CDR3 is 15 residues. CDR3 amino acids: CAIRPGLAASYEQYF. Written as DNA, the CDR3 is TGTGCCATCAGACCGGGACTAGCGGCCTCCTACGAGCAGTACTTC.

This clonotype showed up many times. V and J are TRBV13 and TRBJ2-5; 9 nucleotides agree with TRBD1. V was clipped by 5 bases and J by 4 bases; unmatched bases: 5. This CDR3 is built from 14 residues. Germline CDR1 PRHDT, CDR2 FYEKMQ (reference sequence). CDR3: CASSLRTGVETQYF. DNA for the CDR3: TGTGCCAGCAGCCTACGGACAGGGGTAGAGACCCAGTACTTC.

The chain uses TRBV9 and TRBJ2-1; D is unresolved. The CDR3 is 13 amino acids. Trimming took off 0 bases at V and 6 bases at J, with 7 bases between the two ends. Germline CDR1 SGDLS, CDR2 YYNGEE. In DNA, the CDR3 is TGTGCCAGCAGCGTAGATCACTCCAATGAGCAGTTCTTC. Its protein product is CASSVDHSNEQFF.

This chain links TRBV6-1 with TRBJ2-5, with D perhaps TRBD1 (6 bases). The V gene lost 5 bases and the J gene lost 2 bases, with 9 bases spanning the gap. This CDR3 spans 13 amino acids. CDR1 is MNHNS and CDR2 is SASEGT in the germline V gene. The CDR3 is CASSRQVQETQYF. The CDR3 coding sequence is TGTGCCAGCAGTCGACAGGTACAAGAGACCCAGTACTTC.

The genes are TRBV19 and TRBJ2-7; 8 nucleotides line up with TRBD1. Germline V CDR1 and CDR2: LNHDA, SQIVND (reference sequence). J gave up 0 bases and V 3 bases, and 16 bases lay outside the gene matches. CDR3 length equals 19 residues. The CDR3: CASSIRQGASWDSSYEQYF. Here the CDR3 DNA reads TGTGCCAGTAGTATTAGGCAGGGGGCTTCGTGGGATAGCTCCTACGAGCAGTACTTC.

This clonotype was seen many times. This rearrangement joins TRBV13 to TRBJ2-1; D ambiguous. The germline V and J ends were trimmed by 1 base and 0 bases, with 13 bases remaining between them. Germline CDR1 and CDR2: PRHDT and FYEKMQ (reference sequence). CDR3 length: 17 amino acids. The CDR3 here is CASSLVSDRRSYNEQFF. For the CDR3, the DNA is TGTGCCAGCAGCTTAGTGTCGGACCGTCGCTCCTACAATGAGCAGTTCTTC.

The V call is TRBV19, the J call TRBJ2-7; D assignment may be TRBD1 or TRBD2 (5 bases each). Germline V gives CDR1 LNHDA, CDR2 SQIVND (reference sequence). The CDR3 loop spans 12 amino acids. The V end was cut by 3 bases, the J end by 6 bases, with 9 bases between. CDR3 DNA: TGTGCCAGTAGTATGGTCGGGGCCGAGCAGTACTTC. Its translation: CASSMVGAEQYF.